The clone carrying this T cell receptor beta chain is medium-sized by share. Its antigen remains unidentified. This specimen comes from a study of metastatic and nonmetastatic thyroid tumors. Study in general: Repertoire data that came from the blood and tumor or nodule tissue of malignant and benign thyroid patients were compared.

All patients reached thyroid surgery having received no treatment beforehand. Original analysis: The distant-metastasis classifier for papillary thyroid cancer was built from CDR3 differences across clinicopathological groups. TCRdb re-called clones via MiXCR from the PCR reads. These V and J calls originate from TCRdb's pipeline instead of the authors' own analysis. Of 21,000 or so clones detected, less than 20% appear once; the ten largest clones hold around a quarter. There are 15 residues in the CDR3. Trimming pared 2 bases from V and 2 bases from J, leaving 13 bases between. Germline V gene lookup returns CDR1 SNHLY and CDR2 FYNNEI. General study points: Compared with benign nodules, malignant thyroid tumors were reported to have significantly higher TCR beta diversity in both blood and tumor.

This receptor was taken from a female donor with papillary thyroid cancer or a benign thyroid nodule (not recorded which). Some clones in this sample may be carry-over from other donors' samples. Sequenced input: blood. The chain recombines TRBV2 with TRBJ2-7, with unresolved D. CDR3 sequence: CASSETLAVAYEQYF. CDR3 nucleotides: TGTGCCAGCAGTGAAACCCTGGCCGTGGCCTACGAGCAGTACTTC.